This T cell receptor (beta chain) is drawn from a study of cytomegalovirus exposure and HLA in healthy donors. Study as a whole: When 350 to 500 donors were genotyped, 81% of them were found to fall in the Caucasian-associated ancestry cluster.

Despite likely unrecorded immune exposures, the donors were nominally healthy at the time of sampling. The PCR made use of 60 Vbeta and 13 Jbeta primers. The repertoire was sequenced with immunoSEQ multiplex PCR; TCRdb's copy has only in-frame clones and lacks some. The sample has 150,000 to 200,000 clones, around 74% seen once; the top ten hold around 3.2%. As concerns this clone: The target antigen is unknown.

This CDR3 has 15 amino acids. Germline trimming cut 2 bases from V and 10 bases from J; bases unmatched to any gene: 12. Study results and caveats: The records held CMV serostatus as the only immune exposure information.

Sample: PBMCs. The clonotype originates from a female donor in good health and CMV-seronegative. This chain links TRBV5-3 with TRBJ2-1; 7 bases match TRBD2. TRBV5-3 is annotated as an ORF whose role is uncertain. CDR3 DNA sequence: TGTGCCAGAAGCTTAGAGGGAGGGGCCGCGAAGGAGCAGTTCTTC. This sequence encodes CARSLEGGAAKEQFF.